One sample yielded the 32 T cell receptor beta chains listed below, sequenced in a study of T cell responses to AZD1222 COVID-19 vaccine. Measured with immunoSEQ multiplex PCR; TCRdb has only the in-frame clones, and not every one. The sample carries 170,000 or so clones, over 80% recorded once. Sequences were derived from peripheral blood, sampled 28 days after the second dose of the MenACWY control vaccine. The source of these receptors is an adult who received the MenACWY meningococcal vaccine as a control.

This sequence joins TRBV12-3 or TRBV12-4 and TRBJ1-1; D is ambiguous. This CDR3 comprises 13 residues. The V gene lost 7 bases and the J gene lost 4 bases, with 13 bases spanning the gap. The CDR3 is CASTPPRSTEAFF. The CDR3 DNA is TGTGCCAGCACCCCTCCCCGGAGCACTGAAGCTTTCTTT.

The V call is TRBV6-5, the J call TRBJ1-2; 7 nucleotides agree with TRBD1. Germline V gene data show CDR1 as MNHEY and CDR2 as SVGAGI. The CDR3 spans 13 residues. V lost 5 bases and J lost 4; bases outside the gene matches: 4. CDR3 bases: TGTGCCAGCAGTCGAGGGGGCGCCTATGGCTACACCTTC. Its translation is CASSRGGAYGYTF.

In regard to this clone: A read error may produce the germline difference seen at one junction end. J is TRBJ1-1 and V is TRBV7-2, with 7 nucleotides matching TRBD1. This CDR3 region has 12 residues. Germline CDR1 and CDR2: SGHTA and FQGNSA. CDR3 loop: CASSLTGTAFIF. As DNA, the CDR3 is TGTGCCAGCAGCTTAACCGGGACAGCCTTCATCTTT.

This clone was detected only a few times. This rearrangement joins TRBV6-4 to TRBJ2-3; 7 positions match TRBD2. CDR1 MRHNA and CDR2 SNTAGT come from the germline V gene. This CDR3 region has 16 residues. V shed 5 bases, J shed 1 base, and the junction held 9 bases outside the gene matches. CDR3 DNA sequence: TGTGCCAGCAGTCTCTTAGCGGGCGGTGGCACAGATACGCAGTATTTT. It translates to CASSLLAGGGTDTQYF.

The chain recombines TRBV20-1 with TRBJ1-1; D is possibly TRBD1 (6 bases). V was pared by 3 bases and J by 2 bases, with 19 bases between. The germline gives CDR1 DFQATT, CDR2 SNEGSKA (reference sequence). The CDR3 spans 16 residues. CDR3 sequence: CSASSGGKPANTEAFF. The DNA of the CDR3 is TGCAGTGCTAGTTCCGGGGGCAAGCCAGCAAACACTGAAGCTTTCTTT.

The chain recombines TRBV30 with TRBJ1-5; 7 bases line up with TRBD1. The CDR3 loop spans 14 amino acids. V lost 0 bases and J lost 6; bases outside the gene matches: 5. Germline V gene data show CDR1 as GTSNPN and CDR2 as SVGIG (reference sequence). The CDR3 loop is CAWSVDRAGQPQHF. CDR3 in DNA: TGTGCCTGGAGTGTAGACAGGGCGGGTCAGCCCCAGCATTTT.

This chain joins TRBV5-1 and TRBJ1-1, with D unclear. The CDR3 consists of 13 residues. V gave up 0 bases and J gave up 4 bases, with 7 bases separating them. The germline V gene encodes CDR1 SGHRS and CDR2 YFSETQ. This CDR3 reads CASSLVAGTEAFF. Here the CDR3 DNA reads TGCGCCAGCAGCTTGGTCGCGGGCACTGAAGCTTTCTTT.

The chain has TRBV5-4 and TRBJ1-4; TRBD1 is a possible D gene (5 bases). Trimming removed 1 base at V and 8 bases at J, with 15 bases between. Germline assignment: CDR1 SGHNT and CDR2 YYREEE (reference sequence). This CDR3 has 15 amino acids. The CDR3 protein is CASSLQGITGEKLFF. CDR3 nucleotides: TGTGCCAGCAGCTTGCAGGGAATAACGGGAGAAAAACTGTTTTTT.

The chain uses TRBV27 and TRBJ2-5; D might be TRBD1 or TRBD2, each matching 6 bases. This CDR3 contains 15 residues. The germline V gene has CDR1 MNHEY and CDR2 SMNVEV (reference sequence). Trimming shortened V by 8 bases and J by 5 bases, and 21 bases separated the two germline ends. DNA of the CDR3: TGTGCCAGCCAAAACCATGGGGGGCTAGTGGAGACCCAGTACTTC. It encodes CASQNHGGLVETQYF.

The CDR3 DNA is TGTGCCAGCAGCCAAGGGGGGGCAGGACTGTATTCACCCCTCCACTTT. Protein product: CASSQGGAGLYSPLHF. The chain is built from TRBV3-1 (or the pseudogene TRBV3-2) and TRBJ1-6; D may be TRBD1 (6 bases). The V end lost 1 base, the J end lost 8 bases, and 15 bases lay between the germline ends. Per germline, CDR1 LGHDT and CDR2 YNNKEL (reference sequence). The CDR3 runs 16 residues.

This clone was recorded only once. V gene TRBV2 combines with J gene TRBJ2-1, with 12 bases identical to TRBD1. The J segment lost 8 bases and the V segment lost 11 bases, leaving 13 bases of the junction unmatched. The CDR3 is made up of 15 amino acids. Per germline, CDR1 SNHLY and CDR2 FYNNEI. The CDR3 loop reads CALLPGQGAGYEQFF. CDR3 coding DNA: TGTGCCTTACTACCGGGACAGGGGGCAGGGTATGAGCAGTTCTTC.

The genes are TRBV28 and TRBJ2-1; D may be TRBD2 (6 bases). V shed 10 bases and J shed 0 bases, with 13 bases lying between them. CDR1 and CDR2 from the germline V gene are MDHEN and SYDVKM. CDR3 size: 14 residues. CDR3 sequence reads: CATLEGISYNEQFF. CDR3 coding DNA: TGTGCCACCCTGGAGGGCATCTCCTACAATGAGCAGTTCTTC.

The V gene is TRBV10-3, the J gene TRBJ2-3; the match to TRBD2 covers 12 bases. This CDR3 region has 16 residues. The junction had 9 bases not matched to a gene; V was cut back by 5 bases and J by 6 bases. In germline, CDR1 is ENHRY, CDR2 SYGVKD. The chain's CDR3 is CAISSSGGEHPDTQYF. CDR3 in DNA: TGTGCCATCAGTTCTAGCGGGGGGGAACATCCGGATACGCAGTATTTT.

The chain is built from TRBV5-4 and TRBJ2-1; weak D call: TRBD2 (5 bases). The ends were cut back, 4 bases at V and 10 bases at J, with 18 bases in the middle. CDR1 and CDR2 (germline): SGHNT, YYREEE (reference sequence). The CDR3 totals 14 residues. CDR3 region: CASSTPLVPGEQFF. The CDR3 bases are TGTGCCAGCAGCACGCCACTAGTTCCTGGAGAGCAGTTCTTC. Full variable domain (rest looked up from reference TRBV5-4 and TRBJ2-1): ETGVTQSPTHLIKTRGQQVTLRCSSQSGHNTVSWYQQALGQGPQFIFQYYREEENGRGNFPPRFSGLQFPNYSSELNVNALELDDSALYLCASSTPLVPGEQFFGPGTRLTVL.

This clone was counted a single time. The CDR3 DNA follows: TGTGCCAGCTCCAGACAGGGCCCGAACACTGAAGCTTTCTTT. Residues: CASSRQGPNTEAFF. V is TRBV18 and J is TRBJ1-1, with 7 positions matching TRBD1. V shed 6 bases, J shed 1 base, and the junction held 5 bases outside the gene matches. The CDR3 contains 14 residues. Germline assignment: CDR1 KGHSH and CDR2 LQKENI.

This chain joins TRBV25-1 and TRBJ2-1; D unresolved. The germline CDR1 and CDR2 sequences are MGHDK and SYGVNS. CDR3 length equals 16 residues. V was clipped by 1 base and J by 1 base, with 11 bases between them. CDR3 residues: CASSESSPVSYNEQFF. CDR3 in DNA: TGTGCCAGCAGTGAATCTTCCCCAGTGTCCTACAATGAGCAGTTCTTC.

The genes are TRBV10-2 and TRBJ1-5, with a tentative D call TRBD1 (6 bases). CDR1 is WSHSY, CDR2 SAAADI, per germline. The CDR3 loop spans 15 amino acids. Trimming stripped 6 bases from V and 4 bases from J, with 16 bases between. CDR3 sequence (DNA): TGCGCCAGCAGGGCGGGGGGGGCGCGGAATCAGCCCCAGCATTTT. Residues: CASRAGGARNQPQHF.

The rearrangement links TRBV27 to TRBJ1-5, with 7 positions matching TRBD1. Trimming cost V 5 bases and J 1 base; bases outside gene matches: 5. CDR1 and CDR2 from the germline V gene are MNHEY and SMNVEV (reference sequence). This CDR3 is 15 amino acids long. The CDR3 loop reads CASSPDRLSNQPQHF. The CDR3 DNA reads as TGTGCCAGCAGTCCGGACAGGCTGAGCAATCAGCCCCAGCATTTT.

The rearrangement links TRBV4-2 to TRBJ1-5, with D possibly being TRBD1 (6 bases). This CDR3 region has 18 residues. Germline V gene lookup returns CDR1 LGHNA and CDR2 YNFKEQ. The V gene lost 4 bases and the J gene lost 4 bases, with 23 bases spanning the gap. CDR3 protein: CASSLRGGGLGVNQPQHF. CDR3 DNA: TGTGCCAGCAGCCTGAGGGGCGGGGGCCTTGGGGTAAATCAGCCCCAGCATTTT.

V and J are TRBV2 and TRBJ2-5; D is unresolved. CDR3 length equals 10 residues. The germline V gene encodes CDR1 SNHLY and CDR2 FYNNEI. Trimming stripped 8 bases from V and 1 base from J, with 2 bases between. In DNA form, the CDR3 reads TGTGCCAGCCTCCAAGAGACCCAGTACTTC. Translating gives CASLQETQYF. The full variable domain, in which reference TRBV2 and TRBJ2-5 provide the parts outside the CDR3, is EPEVTQTPSHQVTQMGQEVILRCVPISNHLYFYWYRQILGQKVEFLVSFYNNEISEKSEIFDDQFSVERPDGSNFTLKIRSTKLEDSAMYFCASLQETQYFGPGTRLLVL.

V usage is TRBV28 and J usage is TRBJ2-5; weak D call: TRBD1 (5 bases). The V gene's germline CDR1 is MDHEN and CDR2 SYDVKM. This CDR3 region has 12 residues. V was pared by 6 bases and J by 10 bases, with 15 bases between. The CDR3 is CASSRAPVGQYF. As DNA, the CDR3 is TGTGCCAGCAGCAGGGCCCCCGTAGGCCAGTACTTC. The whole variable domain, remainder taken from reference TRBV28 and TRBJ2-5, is DVKVTQSSRYLVKRTGEKVFLECVQDMDHENMFWYRQDPGLGLRLIYFSYDVKMKEKGDIPEGYSVSREKKERFSLILESASTNQTSMYLCASSRAPVGQYFGPGTRLLVL.

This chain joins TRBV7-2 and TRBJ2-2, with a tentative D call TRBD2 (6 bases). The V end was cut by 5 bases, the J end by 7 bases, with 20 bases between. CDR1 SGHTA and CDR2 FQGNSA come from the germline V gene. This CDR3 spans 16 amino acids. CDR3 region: CASSRDFRASVGELFF. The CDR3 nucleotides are TGTGCCAGCAGCCGGGACTTCAGGGCTTCGGTCGGGGAGCTGTTTTTT.

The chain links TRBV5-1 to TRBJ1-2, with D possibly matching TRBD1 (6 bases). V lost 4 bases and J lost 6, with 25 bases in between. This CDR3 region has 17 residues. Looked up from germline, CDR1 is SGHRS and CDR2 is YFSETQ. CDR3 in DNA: TGCGCCAGCAGCCTCGGACAGCCCACACGCCTGAGCGATGGCTACACCTTC. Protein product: CASSLGQPTRLSDGYTF.

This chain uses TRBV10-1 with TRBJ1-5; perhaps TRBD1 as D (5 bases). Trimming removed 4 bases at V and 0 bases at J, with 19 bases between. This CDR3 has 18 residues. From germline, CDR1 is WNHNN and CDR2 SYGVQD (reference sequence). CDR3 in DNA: TGCGCCAGCAGTGCCGGGACCAAAGTATTGAATAGCAATCAGCCCCAGCATTTT. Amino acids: CASSAGTKVLNSNQPQHF.

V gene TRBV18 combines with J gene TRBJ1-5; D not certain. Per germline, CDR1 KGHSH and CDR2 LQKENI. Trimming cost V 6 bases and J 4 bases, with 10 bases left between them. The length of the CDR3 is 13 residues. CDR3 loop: CASSVGRNQPQHF. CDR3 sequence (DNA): TGTGCCAGCTCGGTGGGGAGGAATCAGCCCCAGCATTTT.

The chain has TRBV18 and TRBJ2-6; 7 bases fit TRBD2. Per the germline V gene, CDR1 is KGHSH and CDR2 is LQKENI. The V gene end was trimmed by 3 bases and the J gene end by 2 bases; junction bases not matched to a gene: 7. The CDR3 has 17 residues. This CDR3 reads CASSPVTRGAGANVLTF. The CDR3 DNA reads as TGTGCCAGCTCACCTGTCACCCGGGGGGCTGGGGCCAACGTCCTGACTTTC.

CDR3 region: CASTYGGYNYGYTF. The CDR3 nucleotides read TGTGCCAGCACCTACGGGGGTTACAACTATGGCTACACCTTC. The chain recombines TRBV6-5 with TRBJ1-2, with TRBD1 as a possible D gene (5 bases). Germline assignment: CDR1 MNHEY and CDR2 SVGAGI. Trimming removed 7 bases at V and 2 bases at J, with 14 bases between. CDR3 length equals 14 residues.

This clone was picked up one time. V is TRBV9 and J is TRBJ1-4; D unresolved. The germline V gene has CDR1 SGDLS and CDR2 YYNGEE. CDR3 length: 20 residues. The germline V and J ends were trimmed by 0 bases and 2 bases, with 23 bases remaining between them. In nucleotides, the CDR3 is TGTGCCAGCAGCGTAGCTACAAGTATGAGTTGGGGTGCGACTAATGAAAAACTGTTTTTT. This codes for CASSVATSMSWGATNEKLFF.

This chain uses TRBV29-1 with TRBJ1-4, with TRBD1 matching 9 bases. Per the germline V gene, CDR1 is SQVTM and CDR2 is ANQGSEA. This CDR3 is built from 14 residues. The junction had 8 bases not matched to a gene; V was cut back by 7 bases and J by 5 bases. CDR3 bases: TGCAGCGCTACCGGGACAGGGCGGAATGAAAAACTGTTTTTT. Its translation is CSATGTGRNEKLFF.

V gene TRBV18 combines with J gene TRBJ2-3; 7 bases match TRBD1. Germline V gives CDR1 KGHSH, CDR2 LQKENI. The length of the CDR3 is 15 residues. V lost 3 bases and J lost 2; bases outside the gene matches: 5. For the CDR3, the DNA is TGTGCCAGCTCACCGGAGACAGGGTACACAGATACGCAGTATTTT. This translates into CASSPETGYTDTQYF.

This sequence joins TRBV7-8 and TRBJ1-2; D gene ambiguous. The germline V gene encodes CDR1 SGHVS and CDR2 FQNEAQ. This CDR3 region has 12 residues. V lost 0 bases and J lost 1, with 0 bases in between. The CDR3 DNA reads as TGTGCCAGCAGCTTAGCTAACTATGGCTACACCTTC. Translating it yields CASSLANYGYTF.

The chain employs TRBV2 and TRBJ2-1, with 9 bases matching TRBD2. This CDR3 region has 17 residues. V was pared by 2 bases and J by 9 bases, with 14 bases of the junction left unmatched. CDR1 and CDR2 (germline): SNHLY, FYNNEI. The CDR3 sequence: CASSEMGLALVNGEQFF. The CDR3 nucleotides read TGTGCCAGCAGTGAAATGGGACTAGCTTTAGTCAACGGTGAGCAGTTCTTC.